One and the same sample provided the 25 T cell receptor beta chains below, sequenced in a study of T cells in localized non-small cell lung cancer. The method was immunoSEQ multiplex PCR; TCRdb's version includes in-frame clones alone and lacks a portion of them. The table has tens of thousands of clones, 80% to 85% seen once. Material: PBMCs, obtained before any cancer treatment. The origin of the receptors is a man aged 35 to 70 with stage II lung adenocarcinoma.

The chain employs TRBV29-1 and TRBJ2-7; D not certain. Trimming left V 4 bases short and J 2 bases short, with 6 bases between. This CDR3 is built from 11 residues. Germline CDR1 SQVTM, CDR2 ANQGSEA. CDR3 sequence reads: CSVGSAYEQYF. The CDR3, as DNA: TGCAGCGTTGGAAGCGCCTACGAGCAGTACTTC.

The chain has TRBV4-3 and TRBJ2-3; TRBD2 is a possible D gene (6 bases). CDR3 length: 18 amino acids. The V end lost 0 bases, the J end lost 0 bases, and 16 bases lay between the germline ends. Germline V CDR1 and CDR2: LGHNA, YSLEER. The CDR3 protein is CASSQDFISGSSTDTQYF. The CDR3, as DNA: TGCGCCAGCAGCCAAGATTTTATTAGCGGATCCAGCACAGATACGCAGTATTTT.

Worth noting for this clone: Being one base from a much bigger clone, this may be a read error. The final CDR3 position lacks the conserved phenylalanine or tryptophan, pointing to a likely read error. The rearrangement uses TRBV6-6 and TRBJ1-2; perhaps TRBD1 as D (5 bases). The CDR3 extends over 14 amino acids. The germline V and J ends were trimmed by 7 bases and 3 bases, with 15 bases remaining between them. Germline V CDR1 and CDR2: MNHNY, SVGAGI (reference sequence). The CDR3 spells CASIRDSEDYGYTL. In DNA, the CDR3 is TGTGCCAGCATTCGGGACTCCGAGGACTATGGCTACACCCTC.

The count of this clone is one. The chain carries TRBV6-5 and TRBJ2-7, with D unresolved. The CDR3 contains 15 residues. Germline V gene sequence: CDR1 MNHEY, CDR2 SVGAGI. V lost 7 bases to trimming and J lost 5 bases, with 21 bases between them. The CDR3, as DNA: TGTGCCAGCACTCTCAGGCTAGGTCAGCCACACGAGCAGTACTTC. This codes for CASTLRLGQPHEQYF.

This chain links TRBV18 with TRBJ2-1, with TRBD2 matching 10 bases. The CDR3 totals 15 residues. The V and J ends lost 3 bases and 6 bases, in that order; junction bases with no gene match: 5. Germline V gives CDR1 KGHSH, CDR2 LQKENI. The CDR3 DNA reads as TGTGCCAGCTCACCCCGGACTAGCGGCCTCAATGAGCAGTTCTTC. This sequence encodes CASSPRTSGLNEQFF.

The V call is TRBV5-8, the J call TRBJ2-7; TRBD2 matches at 9 bases. V trimming: 0 bases; J trimming: 0 bases; junction bases outside the gene matches: 4. Germline V gives CDR1 SGHTS, CDR2 YDEGEE. The CDR3 is 16 residues long. CDR3 sequence reads: CASSLGISGSSYEQYF. For the CDR3, the DNA is TGTGCCAGCAGCTTGGGCATTAGCGGGAGCTCCTACGAGCAGTACTTC.

The chain employs TRBV18 and TRBJ2-3; weak D call: TRBD2 (6 bases). This CDR3 is 14 amino acids long. Trimming cost V 3 bases and J 2 bases, with 9 bases left between them. Germline V gene sequence: CDR1 KGHSH, CDR2 LQKENI. This chain's CDR3 is CASSPGTYTDTQYF. CDR3 nucleotides: TGTGCCAGCTCACCCGGGACTTACACAGATACGCAGTATTTT.

J is TRBJ1-2 and V is TRBV10-1, with 12 bases aligning to TRBD1. CDR3 size: 14 residues. CDR1 is WNHNN, CDR2 SYGVQD, per germline (reference sequence). J gave up 7 bases and V 6 bases, and 6 bases lay outside the gene matches. Written as DNA, the CDR3 is TGCGCCAGCAGACCCAGGGACAGGGGGCTTGGCTACACCTTC. Translating it yields CASRPRDRGLGYTF.

This chain uses TRBV6-5 with TRBJ2-1; weak D call: TRBD2 (7 bases). The germline V and J ends were trimmed by 7 bases and 3 bases, with 13 bases remaining between them. The CDR3 runs 14 residues. CDR1 and CDR2 from the germline V gene are MNHEY and SVGAGI. The CDR3 spells CASTPGGLYNEQFF. CDR3 nucleotides: TGTGCCAGCACCCCGGGGGGCCTCTACAATGAGCAGTTCTTC.

This chain connects TRBV6-1 to TRBJ2-2; no definite D call. This CDR3 contains 12 residues. V gave up 10 bases and J gave up 3 bases, with 9 bases separating them. The V gene's germline CDR1 is MNHNS and CDR2 SASEGT. The CDR3 nucleotides are TGTGCCAACCGACACGACACCGGGGAGCTGTTTTTT. It encodes CANRHDTGELFF.

The chain carries TRBV29-1 and TRBJ2-3, with 9 bases matching TRBD1. Per germline, CDR1 SQVTM and CDR2 ANQGSEA. Unmatched junction bases numbered 1, after V lost 7 bases and J lost 2 bases. The CDR3 length is 12 residues. The CDR3 spells CSGQGDTDTQYF. For the CDR3, the DNA is TGCAGCGGACAGGGGGACACAGATACGCAGTATTTT.

This clone has only one observation. The genes are TRBV2 and TRBJ2-6, with 12 bases identical to TRBD2. This CDR3 has 17 amino acids. Germline trimming cut 4 bases from V and 0 bases from J; bases unmatched to any gene: 1. Germline V CDR1 and CDR2: SNHLY, FYNNEI. CDR3 sequence (DNA): TGTGCCAGCAGTGCACTAGCGGGGGGCTCTGGGGCCAACGTCCTGACTTTC. It specifies CASSALAGGSGANVLTF.

This chain uses TRBV11-3 with TRBJ2-3, with TRBD2 matching over 10 bases. With V trimmed by 1 base and J by 1 base, 2 bases remained unmatched. CDR1 and CDR2 (germline): SGHNT, YENEEA. The CDR3 runs to 16 residues. CDR3 nucleotides: TGTGCCAGCAGCTTAGGGACTAGCGGAGGCACAGATACGCAGTATTTT. It encodes CASSLGTSGGTDTQYF.

This clone was counted a single time. Here the CDR3 reads CASSLGEQETQYF. The CDR3 DNA is TGTGCCAGCAGCTTAGGGGAGCAAGAGACCCAGTACTTC. The chain carries TRBV11-3 and TRBJ2-5; a weak D match, TRBD2 (5 bases). Per the germline V gene, CDR1 is SGHNT and CDR2 is YENEEA. The V and J ends lost 1 base and 2 bases respectively, with 5 bases between them. This CDR3 is 13 amino acids long.

This clone has more than one count but fewer than ten. The chain uses TRBV2 and TRBJ1-2; 7 bases are a match to TRBD1. The V gene end was trimmed by 6 bases and the J gene end by 3 bases; junction bases not matched to a gene: 1. CDR1 and CDR2 (germline): SNHLY, FYNNEI. This CDR3 comprises 12 residues. The CDR3 loop reads CASRDRDYGYTF. The CDR3 bases are TGTGCCAGCAGAGACAGGGACTATGGCTACACCTTC.

The rearrangement links TRBV5-1 to TRBJ1-3; D call uncertain. Germline lookup yields CDR1 SGHRS and CDR2 YFSETQ. The V end lost 0 bases, the J end lost 4 bases, and 2 bases lay between the germline ends. This CDR3 region has 12 residues. The CDR3 DNA sequence: TGCGCCAGCAGCTTGGGCGGAAACACCATATATTTT. Translating gives CASSLGGNTIYF.

The chain links TRBV30 to TRBJ1-4; tentative D call: TRBD1 (5 bases). This CDR3 is built from 14 residues. Germline V lookup: CDR1 GTSNPN, CDR2 SVGIG (reference sequence). The V end was cut by 3 bases, the J end by 7 bases, with 15 bases between. CDR3 DNA sequence: TGTGCCTGGAGCCTAGAGGGGCGCGGTGAAAAACTGTTTTTT. Translated, it gives CAWSLEGRGEKLFF.

The V gene is TRBV30, the J gene TRBJ1-3; 7 bases are a match to TRBD1. The V and J ends lost 8 bases and 0 bases, in that order; junction bases with no gene match: 4. The germline gives CDR1 GTSNPN, CDR2 SVGIG (reference sequence). This CDR3 contains 13 residues. The CDR3 is CAGGQNSGNTIYF. The CDR3 DNA is TGTGCCGGGGGACAGAACTCTGGAAACACCATATATTTT.

CDR3 DNA: TGTGCCAGCAGCGGAGCTGAAGAACTGGGCACCGGGGAGCTGTTTTTT. Its protein product is CASSGAEELGTGELFF. V gene TRBV5-4 combines with J gene TRBJ2-2; D remains ambiguous. The germline V gene encodes CDR1 SGHNT and CDR2 YYREEE (reference sequence). Trimming took off 4 bases at V and 4 bases at J, with 17 bases between the two ends. The CDR3 runs to 16 residues. Full variable domain (outside the CDR3, taken from reference TRBV5-4 and TRBJ2-2): ETGVTQSPTHLIKTRGQQVTLRCSSQSGHNTVSWYQQALGQGPQFIFQYYREEENGRGNFPPRFSGLQFPNYSSELNVNALELDDSALYLCASSGAEELGTGELFFGEGSRLTVL.

The chain carries TRBV11-2 and TRBJ2-7; 8 bases fit TRBD2. In germline, CDR1 is SGHAT, CDR2 FQNNGV. V lost 2 bases and J lost 6; bases outside the gene matches: 9. This CDR3 contains 15 residues. CDR3 sequence reads: CASSLNAREGSEQYF. CDR3 DNA sequence: TGTGCCAGCAGCTTAAACGCTCGGGAGGGGTCCGAGCAGTACTTC.

The chain carries TRBV11-3 and TRBJ2-5; no clear D. The CDR3 contains 15 residues. With 0 bases removed from V and 5 bases from J, the gap between germline ends came to 13 bases. The germline V gene has CDR1 SGHNT and CDR2 YENEEA. Here the CDR3 reads CASSLEKGGAETQYF. The CDR3 region has the DNA TGTGCCAGCAGCTTAGAGAAGGGCGGAGCGGAGACCCAGTACTTC. The entire variable domain, with the rest obtained from reference TRBV11-3 and TRBJ2-5, is as follows: EAGVVQSPRYKIIEKKQPVAFWCNPISGHNTLYWYLQNLGQGPELLIRYENEEAVDDSQLPKDRFSAERLKGVDSTLKIQPAELGDSAVYLCASSLEKGGAETQYFGPGTRLLVL.

The V call is TRBV27, the J call TRBJ1-1; TRBD1 agrees at 9 bases. The V gene end was trimmed by 3 bases and the J gene end by 4 bases; junction bases not matched to a gene: 15. CDR1 is MNHEY and CDR2 is SMNVEV in the germline V gene (reference sequence). CDR3 size: 18 residues. The CDR3 reads CASSFLLTWTGDPTEAFF. The CDR3 coding sequence is TGTGCCAGCAGTTTTCTCCTCACTTGGACAGGGGACCCCACTGAAGCTTTCTTT.

V and J are TRBV14 and TRBJ1-4; the D is unclear. CDR1 and CDR2 from the germline V gene are SGHDN and FVKESK. Trimming stripped 1 base from V and 11 bases from J, with 11 bases between. This CDR3 has 13 amino acids. This CDR3 is CASSQGGSGKLFF. The CDR3 nucleotides read TGTGCCAGCAGCCAAGGAGGGTCCGGGAAACTGTTTTTT.

The chain uses TRBV4-2 and TRBJ2-3; 10 bases fit TRBD2. The CDR3 totals 19 residues. The V gene's germline CDR1 is LGHNA and CDR2 YNFKEQ. V gave up 1 base and J gave up 5 bases; unmatched junction bases: 15. CDR3 residues: CASSQVWASGGPEGDTQYF. CDR3 nucleotide sequence: TGTGCCAGCAGCCAAGTATGGGCTAGCGGGGGACCCGAGGGAGATACGCAGTATTTT.

The rearrangement joins TRBV7-2 to TRBJ1-5, with D possibly matching TRBD1 (5 bases). This CDR3 region has 15 residues. With 2 bases removed from V and 8 bases from J, the gap between germline ends came to 16 bases. In germline, CDR1 is SGHTA, CDR2 FQGNSA. The DNA for the CDR3 is TGTGCCAGCAGCTTAATGGGTCAGGGAGGAGAGCCCCAGCATTTT. This codes for CASSLMGQGGEPQHF.